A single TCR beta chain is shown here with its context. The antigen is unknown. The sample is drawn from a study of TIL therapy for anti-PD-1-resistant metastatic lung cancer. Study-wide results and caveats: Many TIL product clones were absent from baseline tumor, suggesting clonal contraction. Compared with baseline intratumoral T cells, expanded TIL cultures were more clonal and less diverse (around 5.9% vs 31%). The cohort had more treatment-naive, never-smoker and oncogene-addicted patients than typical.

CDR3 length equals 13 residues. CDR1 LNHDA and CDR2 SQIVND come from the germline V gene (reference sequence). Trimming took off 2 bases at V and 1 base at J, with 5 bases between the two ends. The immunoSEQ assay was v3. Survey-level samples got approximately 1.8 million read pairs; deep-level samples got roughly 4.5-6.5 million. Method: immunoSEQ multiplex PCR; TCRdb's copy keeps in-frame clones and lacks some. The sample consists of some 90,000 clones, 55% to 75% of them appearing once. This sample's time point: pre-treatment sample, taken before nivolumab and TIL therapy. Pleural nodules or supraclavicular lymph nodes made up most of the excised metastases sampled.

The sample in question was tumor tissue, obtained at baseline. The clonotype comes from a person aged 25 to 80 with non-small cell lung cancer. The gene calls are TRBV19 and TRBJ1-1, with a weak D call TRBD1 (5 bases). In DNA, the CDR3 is TGTGCCAGTAGTATACAGGGGAACACTGAAGCTTTCTTT. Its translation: CASSIQGNTEAFF.